These T cell receptor beta chains were read from a single sample in a study of cytotoxic CD8 clonotypes in ibrutinib-treated CLL. Sequencing was performed with immunoSEQ multiplex PCR; in TCRdb, only in-frame clones are kept and a portion is missing. The data contain tens of thousands of clones, roughly 85% of them seen just once; the ten biggest clones take up roughly 22%. Sequences were derived from PBMCs, sampled after 24 months of ibrutinib treatment. The receptor source for this set is a human donor with chronic lymphocytic leukemia. Both conserved end residues are part of each CDR3. Each record gives: V gene, CDR3 length, D gene, clone size, J gene, CDR3 protein, CDR3 DNA. The D gene is left open where the match is weak. The size field is filled for only some rows; it gives once, few, many or a size class.

TRBV19	16	TRBD2	few	TRBJ2-1	CASSPGLAGGHNEQFF	TGTGCCAGTAGTCCCGGACTAGCGGGAGGCCACAATGAGCAGTTCTTC
TRBV7-9	16	TRBD2	-	TRBJ2-7	CASSFAGTSELYEQYF	TGTGCCAGCAGCTTTGCCGGGACTAGCGAGCTCTACGAGCAGTACTTC
TRBV2	14	-	-	TRBJ2-7	CASSEGAAKNEQYF	TGTGCCAGCAGTGAAGGGGCGGCTAAAAACGAGCAGTACTTC
TRBV5-6	15	TRBD2	few	TRBJ2-7	CASRLGAGGSYEQYF	TGTGCCAGCAGGCTGGGCGCGGGAGGGTCCTACGAGCAGTACTTC
TRBV5-4	15	-	-	TRBJ2-3	CASSLSPASTDTQYF	TGTGCCAGCAGCTTGAGTCCAGCTAGCACAGATACGCAGTATTTT
TRBV5-6	16	TRBD2	-	TRBJ2-3	CASSLRLAGSTDTQYF	TGTGCCAGCAGCTTGCGGTTAGCGGGAAGCACAGATACGCAGTATTTT
TRBV15	16	TRBD2	-	TRBJ2-1	CATSRVLAGGGGEQFF	TGTGCCACCAGCAGAGTACTAGCGGGAGGGGGAGGTGAGCAGTTCTTC
TRBV5-4	16	TRBD2	-	TRBJ2-2	CASSGERGPNTGELFF	TGTGCCAGCAGCGGTGAGCGGGGTCCGAACACCGGGGAGCTGTTTTTT
TRBV4-1	17	TRBD2	-	TRBJ2-1	CASSHPDPSGSYNEQFF	TGCGCCAGCAGCCACCCCGACCCTAGCGGGTCCTACAATGAGCAGTTCTTC
TRBV6-5	16	TRBD1	-	TRBJ2-7	CASSYSTGAGYYEQYF	TGTGCCAGCAGTTACTCGACAGGGGCTGGGTACTACGAGCAGTACTTC
TRBV19	11	TRBD1	-	TRBJ2-1	CASGTGSEQFF	TGTGCCAGTGGGACAGGGAGTGAGCAGTTCTTC
TRBV29-1	14	-	-	TRBJ1-6	CSVERTESNSPLHF	TGCAGCGTTGAGAGGACTGAAAGTAATTCACCCCTCCACTTT
TRBV6-5	14	TRBD1	-	TRBJ2-1	CASSRGTGRNEQFF	TGTGCCAGCAGCCGTGGGACAGGGAGGAATGAGCAGTTCTTC
TRBV7-6	15	TRBD2	once	TRBJ2-7	CASTQLAGGPGEQYF	TGTGCCAGCACCCAGTTAGCGGGAGGGCCCGGGGAGCAGTACTTC
TRBV18	14	-	-	TRBJ2-7	CASSPREYDDEQYF	TGTGCCAGCTCACCCCGGGAGTATGACGACGAGCAGTACTTC
TRBV19	14	-	-	TRBJ1-2	CASSLDGANYGYTF	TGTGCCAGTAGCTTGGACGGAGCTAACTATGGCTACACCTTC
TRBV21-1	14	-	-	TRBJ1-4	CAKPGAGPNEKLFF	TGTGCCAAACCGGGTGCGGGCCCTAATGAAAAACTGTTTTTT
TRBV18	16	TRBD1	-	TRBJ1-4	CASSRERTGGEEKLFF	TGTGCCAGCTCACGGGAACGAACAGGGGGCGAGGAAAAACTGTTTTTT
TRBV30	14	TRBD2	-	TRBJ2-5	CACHPAQAGETQYF	TGTGCCTGCCACCCTGCTCAAGCGGGGGAGACCCAGTACTTC
TRBV10-3	13	-	-	TRBJ2-3	CAISGSNADTQYF	TGTGCCATCAGCGGCTCCAACGCAGATACGCAGTATTTT
TRBV7-9	13	-	-	TRBJ1-1	CASSSTLNTEAFF	TGTGCCAGCAGCTCGACCTTAAACACTGAAGCTTTCTTT
TRBV27	15	-	-	TRBJ2-7	CASSPSMGPFGEQYF	TGTGCCAGCAGTCCGAGCATGGGGCCCTTTGGGGAGCAGTACTTC
TRBV27	14	-	-	TRBJ1-1	CASSSYRDGTEAFF	TGTGCCAGCAGTTCCTACAGGGATGGCACTGAAGCTTTCTTT
TRBV2	13	-	-	TRBJ1-2	CARKAEQNYGYTF	TGTGCCAGAAAAGCTGAGCAGAACTATGGCTACACCTTC
TRBV5-1	11	-	-	TRBJ2-7	CASSLGAEQYF	TGCGCCAGCAGCTTGGGGGCCGAGCAGTACTTC
TRBV28	15	-	-	TRBJ1-5	CASSLAGVGNQPQHF	TGTGCCAGCAGTTTAGCAGGGGTAGGCAATCAGCCCCAGCATTTT
TRBV28	14	-	-	TRBJ2-5	CASSLLAGRETQYF	TGTGCCAGCAGTTTATTAGCAGGGCGAGAGACCCAGTACTTC
TRBV6-1	13	TRBD2	-	TRBJ2-5	CASSDGGRETQYF	TGTGCCAGCAGTGACGGGGGGAGAGAGACCCAGTACTTC
TRBV30	12	-	-	TRBJ2-1	CAWSPRLREQFF	TGTGCCTGGAGTCCTCGACTACGTGAGCAGTTCTTC
TRBV5-6	14	-	once	TRBJ1-2	CASTLEGTPCGYTF	TGTGCCAGCACCTTGGAGGGGACACCCTGTGGCTACACCTTC
TRBV20-1	11	-	-	TRBJ2-1	CSARLNNEQFF	TGCAGTGCTCGACTAAACAATGAGCAGTTCTTC
TRBV30	14	-	few	TRBJ1-1	CAWSKGRGNTEAFF	TGTGCCTGGAGTAAAGGGAGGGGGAACACTGAAGCTTTCTTT
TRBV30	15	-	-	TRBJ1-4	CAWIGGMGGNEKLFF	TGTGCCTGGATAGGAGGGATGGGGGGAAATGAAAAACTGTTTTTT
TRBV5-1	14	-	-	TRBJ2-5	CASSARGQTVAQYF	TGCGCCAGCAGCGCTCGAGGACAAACGGTGGCCCAGTACTTC
TRBV6-6	14	TRBD1	-	TRBJ1-5	CASSLGTGNQPQHF	TGTGCCAGCAGTCTAGGGACAGGGAATCAGCCCCAGCATTTT
TRBV6-1	14	-	-	TRBJ2-1	CASSLPSSYNEQFF	TGTGCCAGCAGTTTACCCAGCTCCTACAATGAGCAGTTCTTC